The entry below describes one TCR beta chain. This sample was included in a study of T cell changes during pregnancy in multiple sclerosis. The data were produced by immunoSEQ multiplex PCR, yet TCRdb's version contains in-frame clones alone and is incomplete. The sample lists 60,000 or so clones, about 90% occurring once. Trimming pared 2 bases from V and 5 bases from J, leaving 15 bases between. Germline CDR1 ENHRY, CDR2 SYGVKD. This CDR3 has 16 amino acids. The genes are TRBV10-3 and TRBJ2-2; D remains ambiguous. The starting material was peripheral blood, obtained in the second trimester of pregnancy. This receptor was identified in a female donor in good health, enrolled as a control in a pregnancy study. The CDR3 loop is CAISEGPGAITGELFF. CDR3 DNA: TGTGCCATCAGTGAGGGTCCCGGAGCGATAACCGGGGAGCTGTTTTTT.